Presented here are 16 T cell receptor beta chains from one specimen sequenced in a study of OX40 agonist ivuxolimab in advanced cancers. Measured with immunoSEQ multiplex PCR; TCRdb has only the in-frame clones, and not every one. The sample holds about 37,000 clones, 85% seen once. Sequenced material: CD4+ or CD8+ T cells sorted from blood, taken in a trial of the OX40 agonist ivuxolimab. These TCRs come from an adult with an advanced solid tumor such as melanoma, head and neck, liver or kidney cancer.

The genes are TRBV5-4 and TRBJ1-5; possibly TRBD1 for D (5 bases). Deletions cut 2 bases from V and 9 bases from J, with 9 bases between. The CDR3 loop spans 12 amino acids. Looked up from germline, CDR1 is SGHNT and CDR2 is YYREEE (reference sequence). As DNA, the CDR3 is TGTGCCAGCAGCTTCAGGGACGGGCCCCAGCATTTT. It translates to CASSFRDGPQHF.

This CDR3 reads CASSAGPHQYF. The CDR3 region has the DNA TGTGCCAGCAGCGCAGGGCCCCACCAGTACTTC. This chain joins TRBV11-2 and TRBJ2-4; D possibly corresponds to TRBD1 (5 bases). Germline values: CDR1 SGHAT, CDR2 FQNNGV. Trimming left V 5 bases short and J 13 bases short, with 12 bases between. This CDR3 has 11 amino acids.

The CDR3 DNA reads as TGTGCCAGCAGCTCCCGGACACAAAGCACAGATACGCAGTATTTT. Its protein is CASSSRTQSTDTQYF. This rearrangement joins TRBV13 to TRBJ2-3, with a weak D call TRBD1 (5 bases). The CDR3 consists of 15 residues. V shed 4 bases and J shed 0 bases, with 11 bases lying between them. Germline V gives CDR1 PRHDT, CDR2 FYEKMQ (reference sequence).

The V gene is TRBV4-1, the J gene TRBJ2-5, with 8 bases lining up with TRBD2. The junction had 6 bases not matched to a gene; V was cut back by 7 bases and J by 5 bases. The germline gives CDR1 MGHRA, CDR2 YSYEKL. This CDR3 has 13 amino acids. CDR3: CASNRGGGETQYF. CDR3 bases: TGCGCCAGCAACCGGGGGGGAGGGGAGACCCAGTACTTC.

The genes are TRBV5-4 and TRBJ2-3, with TRBD2 identical over 10 bases. The CDR3 covers 17 residues. After removal of 1 base from V and 0 bases from J, the junction contained 5 bases not matched to a gene. From germline, CDR1 is SGHNT and CDR2 YYREEE (reference sequence). The CDR3 sequence is CASSLYLAGESTDTQYF. The CDR3 region has the DNA TGTGCCAGCAGCTTGTATCTAGCGGGAGAAAGCACAGATACGCAGTATTTT.

V and J are TRBV6-4 and TRBJ2-2; perhaps TRBD2 as D (7 bases). Looked up from germline, CDR1 is MRHNA and CDR2 is SNTAGT. The V end was cut by 3 bases, the J end by 6 bases, with 20 bases between. This CDR3 spans 17 amino acids. The CDR3 region is CASSETRRGGAAGELFF. DNA for the CDR3: TGTGCCAGCAGTGAGACTCGGCGAGGGGGGGCCGCCGGGGAGCTGTTTTTT.

This chain connects TRBV4-2 to TRBJ1-2; 9 bases agree with TRBD1. The CDR3 is 16 residues long. The V and J ends lost 1 base and 8 bases, in that order; junction bases with no gene match: 11. Germline V gives CDR1 LGHNA, CDR2 YNFKEQ. In DNA form, the CDR3 reads TGTGCCAGCAGCCAAGTCCTACAGGGGGCAGTGGGAGGCTACACCTTC. Encoded protein: CASSQVLQGAVGGYTF.

This chain links TRBV30 with TRBJ1-1; maybe TRBD1 (5 bases). In germline, CDR1 is GTSNPN, CDR2 SVGIG (reference sequence). This CDR3 is built from 13 residues. With 5 bases removed from V and 2 bases from J, the gap between germline ends came to 12 bases. CDR3 loop: CAWGQQANTEAFF. The CDR3 bases are TGTGCCTGGGGCCAACAGGCTAACACTGAAGCTTTCTTT.

The CDR3 DNA reads TGTGCCAGCGCGGGACAGGCGAATTCTGGGACCCAGTACTTC. Translated, it gives CASAGQANSGTQYF. The J gene is TRBJ2-5, the V gene TRBV2; the match to TRBD1 covers 8 bases. Germline V gene data show CDR1 as SNHLY and CDR2 as FYNNEI. The J segment lost 7 bases and the V segment lost 8 bases, leaving 12 bases of the junction unmatched. The CDR3 has 14 amino acids.

This chain joins TRBV12-5 and TRBJ2-3; 16 bases are a match to TRBD2. The CDR3 extends over 16 amino acids. V lost 5 bases and J lost 5; bases outside the gene matches: 4. The germline V gene encodes CDR1 LGHNT and CDR2 FRNRAP. This CDR3 is CASGIGTSGGEDTQYF. For the CDR3, the DNA is TGTGCTAGTGGTATAGGGACTAGCGGGGGGGAAGATACGCAGTATTTT.

CDR3 sequence (DNA): TGCGCCAGCAGCTTTACGGACAGGGCCCCAGATACGCAGTATTTT. This translates into CASSFTDRAPDTQYF. The chain links TRBV5-1 to TRBJ2-3; TRBD1 matches at 8 bases. Germline values: CDR1 SGHRS, CDR2 YFSETQ. Trimming removed 2 bases from V and 4 bases from J; junction bases left unmatched: 6. The CDR3 loop spans 15 amino acids.

The rearrangement uses TRBV4-1 and TRBJ2-1, with TRBD2 identical over 13 bases. The CDR3 runs 19 residues. CDR1 and CDR2 (germline): MGHRA, YSYEKL. Trimming cost V 3 bases and J 4 bases; bases outside gene matches: 12. This chain's CDR3 is CASSQDGRTSGGEYNEQFF. CDR3 bases: TGCGCCAGCAGCCAGGACGGGCGGACTAGCGGGGGCGAATACAATGAGCAGTTCTTC.

The rearrangement joins TRBV10-3 to TRBJ2-4; 7 bases fit TRBD1. Germline V gives CDR1 ENHRY, CDR2 SYGVKD. Trimming cost V 5 bases and J 0 bases; bases outside gene matches: 4. The CDR3 extends over 15 amino acids. CDR3 sequence reads: CAISRDSLAKNIQYF. CDR3 in DNA: TGTGCCATCAGTCGGGACAGCCTAGCCAAAAACATTCAGTACTTC.

This clone was seen only a few times. This rearrangement joins TRBV5-6 to TRBJ1-6; 12 bases line up with TRBD1. Germline CDR1 reads SGHDT; CDR2 reads YYEEEE. V was pared by 7 bases and J by 9 bases, with 5 bases of the junction left unmatched. The CDR3 loop spans 14 amino acids. CDR3 loop: CASGDRGLFSPLHF. The DNA of the CDR3 is TGTGCCAGCGGGGACAGGGGGCTGTTTTCACCCCTCCACTTT.

The chain joins TRBV6-5 to TRBJ2-2, with D hard to call. The CDR3 is 13 amino acids. The V gene lost 4 bases and the J gene lost 7 bases, with 10 bases spanning the gap. Germline values: CDR1 MNHEY, CDR2 SVGAGI. CDR3 in amino acids: CASSSLRNGELFF. The CDR3 region has the DNA TGTGCCAGCAGTTCCCTCCGGAACGGGGAGCTGTTTTTT.

The chain carries TRBV27 and TRBJ2-7, with D maybe TRBD2 (6 bases). Trimming removed 7 bases from V and 5 bases from J, with 18 bases in between. There are 14 residues in the CDR3. Germline V gene lookup returns CDR1 MNHEY and CDR2 SMNVEV (reference sequence). The CDR3 DNA sequence: TGTGCCAGCAAAAGGACTACCCACCGGGACGAGCAGTACTTC. Encoded protein: CASKRTTHRDEQYF.